These 25 T cell receptor beta chains share one sample of origin, sequenced in a study of T cell responses to AZD1222 COVID-19 vaccine. Measured with immunoSEQ multiplex PCR; TCRdb has only the in-frame clones, and not every one. Among 150,000 or so clones, roughly 91% were seen once, and the ten largest hold roughly 2%. This specimen consisted of peripheral blood, obtained on day 0 of AZD1222 vaccination. Receptors originate from an adult in good health.

This clone was found once. The chain uses TRBV18 and TRBJ2-1, with unresolved D. CDR3 length: 15 amino acids. Trimming took off 4 bases at V and 0 bases at J, with 10 bases between the two ends. Germline-derived CDR1 and CDR2 are KGHSH and LQKENI. The CDR3 DNA is TGTGCCAGCTCACAAGAGACACGCTCCTACAATGAGCAGTTCTTC. Protein: CASSQETRSYNEQFF.

The chain has TRBV6-5 and TRBJ1-4; D is ambiguous. Trimming pared 5 bases from V and 8 bases from J, leaving 12 bases between. Germline CDR1 reads MNHEY; CDR2 reads SVGAGI. This CDR3 contains 13 residues. CDR3 amino acids: CASSIGGNEKLFF. The CDR3 DNA reads TGTGCCAGCAGTATAGGAGGGAACGAAAAACTGTTTTTT.

The V gene is TRBV6-5, the J gene TRBJ1-6; no clear D gene. The CDR3 runs 15 residues. V was trimmed by 2 bases and J by 0 bases, leaving 5 bases between them. Germline V gives CDR1 MNHEY, CDR2 SVGAGI. In nucleotides, the CDR3 is TGTGCCAGCAGTTACGAGAGCTCCTATAATTCACCCCTCCACTTT. This gives the protein CASSYESSYNSPLHF.

The chain uses TRBV11-2 and TRBJ1-2; D remains ambiguous. Germline V gene sequence: CDR1 SGHAT, CDR2 FQNNGV. The ends were cut back, 1 base at V and 5 bases at J, with 11 bases in the middle. This CDR3 contains 14 residues. The CDR3 is CASSLGQTLYGYTF. The CDR3 DNA sequence: TGTGCCAGCAGCTTAGGGCAAACCCTATATGGCTACACCTTC. Supplemented by reference TRBV11-2 and TRBJ1-2, the full variable domain reads EAGVAQSPRYKIIEKRQSVAFWCNPISGHATLYWYQQILGQGPKLLIQFQNNGVVDDSQLPKDRFSAERLKGVDSTLKIQPAKLEDSAVYLCASSLGQTLYGYTFGSGTRLTVV.

The rearrangement uses TRBV20-1 and TRBJ2-1; 7 bases fit TRBD2. The junction had 8 bases not matched to a gene; V was cut back by 5 bases and J by 4 bases. Looked up from germline, CDR1 is DFQATT and CDR2 is SNEGSKA (reference sequence). The CDR3 runs to 14 residues. The CDR3 DNA reads TGCAGTGCTGGTGGGGGGGTCTTATACAATGAGCAGTTCTTC. This translates into CSAGGGVLYNEQFF.

The chain combines TRBV5-6 with TRBJ2-5; TRBD2 agrees at 10 bases. Germline V gene lookup returns CDR1 SGHDT and CDR2 YYEEEE. The CDR3 consists of 13 residues. With V trimmed by 4 bases and J by 5 bases, 2 bases remained unmatched. For the CDR3, the DNA is TGTGCCAGCAGCCATAGCGGGGGGGAGACCCAGTACTTC. Protein sequence: CASSHSGGETQYF. Drawing the rest from reference TRBV5-6 and TRBJ2-5, the complete variable domain is DAGVTQSPTHLIKTRGQQVTLRCSPKSGHDTVSWYQQALGQGPQFIFQYYEEEERQRGNFPDRFSGHQFPNYSSELNVNALLLGDSALYLCASSHSGGETQYFGPGTRLLVL.

The V and J genes are TRBV27 and TRBJ2-3; 8 bases match TRBD2. Germline V gene sequence: CDR1 MNHEY, CDR2 SMNVEV (reference sequence). The CDR3 spans 15 residues. Trimming cost V 10 bases and J 2 bases; bases outside gene matches: 11. The DNA of the CDR3 is TGTGCCACCAAGCAAGCGGGGGCCGTCACAGATACGCAGTATTTT. Residues: CATKQAGAVTDTQYF.

This chain links TRBV18 with TRBJ2-7; D call uncertain. With 3 bases removed from V and 6 bases from J, the gap between germline ends came to 12 bases. This CDR3 is 13 amino acids long. Germline-derived CDR1 and CDR2 are KGHSH and LQKENI. This chain's CDR3 is CASSPNPSLEQYF. In nucleotides, the CDR3 is TGTGCCAGCTCACCCAACCCTTCTCTCGAGCAGTACTTC.

The chain couples TRBV9 to TRBJ1-1; TRBD1 aligns across 9 bases. The CDR3 loop spans 14 amino acids. Germline V gene sequence: CDR1 SGDLS, CDR2 YYNGEE. V trimming: 4 bases; J trimming: 5 bases; junction bases outside the gene matches: 6. This CDR3 reads CASSPRQGGTEAFF. CDR3 coding DNA: TGTGCCAGCAGCCCCCGACAGGGGGGAACTGAAGCTTTCTTT. Full variable domain (missing parts from reference TRBV9 and TRBJ1-1): DSGVTQTPKHLITATGQRVTLRCSPRSGDLSVYWYQQSLDQGLQFLIQYYNGEERAKGNILERFSAQQFPDLHSELNLSSLELGDSALYFCASSPRQGGTEAFFGQGTRLTVV.

The V gene is TRBV18, the J gene TRBJ1-2; 12 bases fit TRBD1. The J segment lost 3 bases and the V segment lost 3 bases, leaving 5 bases of the junction unmatched. Per germline, CDR1 KGHSH and CDR2 LQKENI. This CDR3 has 16 amino acids. The CDR3 reads CASSPLGTGGDYGYTF. For the CDR3, the DNA is TGTGCCAGCTCACCTCTCGGGACAGGGGGCGACTATGGCTACACCTTC.

The genes are TRBV10-3 and TRBJ1-2; weak D call: TRBD1 (5 bases). The ends were cut back, 4 bases at V and 0 bases at J, with 15 bases in the middle. Germline CDR1 is ENHRY and CDR2 is SYGVKD. The CDR3 has 16 residues. The CDR3 DNA reads as TGTGCCATCAGTGCTATGGTGGGGCAAGCTAACTATGGCTACACCTTC. Translation: CAISAMVGQANYGYTF.

This clone was counted a few times. The V and J genes are TRBV9 and TRBJ2-1; 8 bases map to TRBD2. The CDR3 covers 16 residues. Germline V gene sequence: CDR1 SGDLS, CDR2 YYNGEE. J was trimmed by 4 bases and V by 0 bases; bases with no gene match: 6. Written as DNA, the CDR3 is TGTGCCAGCAGCGTAGGTAGCAGCGGGGGATACAATGAGCAGTTCTTC. Translated, it gives CASSVGSSGGYNEQFF.

This clone was observed a few times. The V gene is TRBV19, the J gene TRBJ2-4; 7 bases match TRBD2. V dropped 10 bases and J dropped 0; count of bases not matched to a gene: 3. The germline V gene has CDR1 LNHDA and CDR2 SQIVND (reference sequence). The CDR3 loop spans 13 amino acids. The DNA for the CDR3 is TGTGCCACAGCGGGGACAGCCAAAAACATTCAGTACTTC. As protein: CATAGTAKNIQYF.

This chain joins TRBV11-3 and TRBJ2-2, with 9 nucleotides matching TRBD1. The ends lost 6 bases at V and 5 bases at J; junction bases unmatched: 10. Germline V CDR1 and CDR2: SGHNT, YENEEA. This CDR3 has 16 amino acids. The CDR3 coding sequence is TGTGCCAGCAGTCTTGGACAGGGGTATTTGACCGGGGAGCTGTTTTTT. Encoded protein: CASSLGQGYLTGELFF.

The chain recombines TRBV5-4 with TRBJ2-1; 7 bases agree with TRBD2. The CDR3 sequence is 16 residues long. Germline CDR1 SGHNT, CDR2 YYREEE (reference sequence). Trimming took 4 bases from V and 4 from J; bases not matched to a gene: 11. The CDR3 nucleotides read TGTGCCAGCAGCCCGGAGGGCGGGGGAACTTACAATGAGCAGTTCTTC. Translating gives CASSPEGGGTYNEQFF.

The V gene is TRBV7-9, the J gene TRBJ2-1; 10 bases agree with TRBD1. With 8 bases clipped from V and 4 bases from J, the junction kept 5 bases outside the gene matches. This CDR3 spans 14 amino acids. Germline V gives CDR1 SEHNR, CDR2 FQNEAQ (reference sequence). The CDR3 DNA sequence: TGTGCCAGCTTTCGACAGGGGGCTTACAATGAGCAGTTCTTC. Its protein is CASFRQGAYNEQFF.

This clone was seen a handful of times. The germline gene is not matched at one end of the junction; a read error may be the cause. This rearrangement joins TRBV7-7 to TRBJ2-3; D possibly corresponds to TRBD2 (6 bases). There are 19 residues in the CDR3. Germline V gives CDR1 SSHAT, CDR2 FNYEAQ (reference sequence). The CDR3 loop is CASSLAPGRGTPRTDTQYF. CDR3 bases: TGTGCTAGCAGCTTAGCACCAGGGCGGGGTACCCCCAGAACAGATACGCAGTATTTT.

J is TRBJ2-7 and V is TRBV13; 15 bases map to TRBD2. The CDR3 totals 15 residues. Germline CDR1 reads PRHDT; CDR2 reads FYEKMQ (reference sequence). V dropped 3 bases and J dropped 4; count of bases not matched to a gene: 1. The CDR3: CASSLGLAGGYEQYF. The CDR3 DNA reads as TGTGCCAGCAGCTTGGGACTAGCGGGGGGATACGAGCAGTACTTC.

The rearrangement links TRBV5-1 to TRBJ1-4; D not certain. The germline gives CDR1 SGHRS, CDR2 YFSETQ. V gave up 0 bases and J gave up 4 bases, with 10 bases separating them. This CDR3 contains 15 residues. CDR3 nucleotide sequence: TGCGCCAGCAGCTTGGTGGCAGAAAATAATGAAAAACTGTTTTTT. Translation: CASSLVAENNEKLFF.

CDR3 region: CASSLAGTGNQPQHF. CDR3 coding DNA: TGTGCCAGCAGTCTCGCCGGGACGGGCAATCAGCCCCAGCATTTT. V gene TRBV9 combines with J gene TRBJ1-5; tentative D call: TRBD1 (5 bases). Germline lookup yields CDR1 SGDLS and CDR2 YYNGEE. The CDR3 totals 15 residues. Trimming took 5 bases from V and 2 from J, leaving 14 bases between them.

As DNA, the CDR3 is TGCAGCGTTGCCAAGACAGGGGAAAACATTCAGTACTTC. This gives the protein CSVAKTGENIQYF. V and J are TRBV29-1 and TRBJ2-4; 8 bases line up with TRBD1. CDR1 and CDR2 (germline): SQVTM, ANQGSEA. Trimming removed 4 bases from V and 5 bases from J; junction bases left unmatched: 4. This CDR3 is 13 amino acids long.

A note on this clone: Compared with germline, one end of the junction differs, possibly owing to a read error. The chain uses TRBV6-1 and TRBJ2-7, with TRBD2 identical over 9 bases. The CDR3 length is 14 residues. The germline gives CDR1 MNHNS, CDR2 SASEGT. The CDR3 DNA is TGTGCCAGCAGTCAAGCGGGGGGAACCTACGAGCAGTACTTC. Its protein product is CASSQAGGTYEQYF.

The V and J genes are TRBV11-2 and TRBJ2-6; D unresolved. In germline, CDR1 is SGHAT, CDR2 FQNNGV. V gave up 1 base and J gave up 3 bases, with 13 bases separating them. This CDR3 is 17 amino acids long. The CDR3 region has the DNA TGTGCCAGCAGCTTAGCCCGGAACAGTTTTGGGGCCAACGTCCTGACTTTC. Translating it yields CASSLARNSFGANVLTF. The full variable domain, with the rest looked up from reference TRBV11-2 and TRBJ2-6, is EAGVAQSPRYKIIEKRQSVAFWCNPISGHATLYWYQQILGQGPKLLIQFQNNGVVDDSQLPKDRFSAERLKGVDSTLKIQPAKLEDSAVYLCASSLARNSFGANVLTFGAGSRLTVL.

The rearrangement joins TRBV6-5 to TRBJ1-1; 7 bases map to TRBD1. V lost 4 bases, J lost 3 bases, and 5 bases stayed unmatched. Germline CDR1 and CDR2: MNHEY and SVGAGI. CDR3 length: 14 amino acids. The CDR3 sequence: CASSFQGEDTEAFF. CDR3 bases: TGTGCCAGCAGTTTTCAGGGGGAAGACACTGAAGCTTTCTTT.

The rearrangement links TRBV4-1 to TRBJ1-6; D may be TRBD1 (5 bases). Trimming cost V 2 bases and J 10 bases, with 18 bases left between them. CDR1 and CDR2 from the germline V gene are MGHRA and YSYEKL. This CDR3 spans 16 amino acids. This CDR3 is CASSQQGSRGVSPLHF. The CDR3 nucleotides read TGCGCCAGCAGCCAACAGGGCAGCCGGGGAGTATCACCCCTCCACTTT.